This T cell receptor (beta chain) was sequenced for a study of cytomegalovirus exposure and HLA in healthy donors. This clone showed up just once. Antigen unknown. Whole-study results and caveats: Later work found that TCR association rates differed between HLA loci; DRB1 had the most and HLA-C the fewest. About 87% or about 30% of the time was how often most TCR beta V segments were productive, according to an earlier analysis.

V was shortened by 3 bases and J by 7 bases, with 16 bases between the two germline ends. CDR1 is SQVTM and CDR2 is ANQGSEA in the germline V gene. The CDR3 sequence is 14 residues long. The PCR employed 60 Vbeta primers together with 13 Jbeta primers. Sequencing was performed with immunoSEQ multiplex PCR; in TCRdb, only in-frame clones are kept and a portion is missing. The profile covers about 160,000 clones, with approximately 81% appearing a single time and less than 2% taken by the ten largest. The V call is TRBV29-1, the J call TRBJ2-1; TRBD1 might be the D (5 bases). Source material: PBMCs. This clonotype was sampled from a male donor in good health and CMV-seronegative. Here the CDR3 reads CSVEWAGLGNEQFF. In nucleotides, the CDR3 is TGCAGCGTTGAGTGGGCAGGGCTCGGGAATGAGCAGTTCTTC.